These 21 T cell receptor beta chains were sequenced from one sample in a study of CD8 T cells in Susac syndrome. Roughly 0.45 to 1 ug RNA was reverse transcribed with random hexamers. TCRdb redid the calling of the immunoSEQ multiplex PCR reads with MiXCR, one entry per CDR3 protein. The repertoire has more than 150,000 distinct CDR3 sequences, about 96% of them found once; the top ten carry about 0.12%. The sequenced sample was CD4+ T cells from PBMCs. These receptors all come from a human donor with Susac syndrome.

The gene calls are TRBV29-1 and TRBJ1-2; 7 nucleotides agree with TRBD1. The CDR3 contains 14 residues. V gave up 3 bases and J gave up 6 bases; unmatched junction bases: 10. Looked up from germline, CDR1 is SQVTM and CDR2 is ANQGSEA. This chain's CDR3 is CSVDKRGQGDGYTF. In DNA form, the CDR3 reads TGCAGCGTTGATAAGCGGGGCCAGGGGGATGGCTACACCTTC.

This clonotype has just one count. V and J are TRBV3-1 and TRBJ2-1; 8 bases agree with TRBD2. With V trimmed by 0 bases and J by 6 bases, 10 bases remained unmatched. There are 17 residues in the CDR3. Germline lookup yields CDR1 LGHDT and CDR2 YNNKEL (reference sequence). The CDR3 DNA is TGTGCCAGCAGCCAAGAGGAACCGGGACTAGTATTCAATGAGCAGTTCTTC. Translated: CASSQEEPGLVFNEQFF.

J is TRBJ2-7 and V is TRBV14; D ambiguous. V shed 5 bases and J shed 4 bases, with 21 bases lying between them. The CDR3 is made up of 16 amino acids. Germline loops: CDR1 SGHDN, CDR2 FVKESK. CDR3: CASSSLSVGPPYEQYF. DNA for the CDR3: TGTGCCAGCAGCTCATTATCCGTCGGGCCCCCTTACGAGCAGTACTTC.

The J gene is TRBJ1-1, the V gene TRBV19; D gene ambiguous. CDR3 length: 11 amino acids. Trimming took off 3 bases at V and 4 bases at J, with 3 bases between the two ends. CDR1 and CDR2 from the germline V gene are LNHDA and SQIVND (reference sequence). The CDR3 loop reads CASSMSTEAFF. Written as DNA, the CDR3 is TGTGCCAGTAGTATGAGCACTGAAGCTTTCTTT.

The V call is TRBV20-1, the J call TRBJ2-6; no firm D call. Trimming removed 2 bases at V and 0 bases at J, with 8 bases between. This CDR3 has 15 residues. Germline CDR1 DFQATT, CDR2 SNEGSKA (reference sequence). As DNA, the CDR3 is TGCAGTGCTAGACCCCTGGGCTCTGGGGCCAACGTCCTGACTTTC. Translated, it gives CSARPLGSGANVLTF.

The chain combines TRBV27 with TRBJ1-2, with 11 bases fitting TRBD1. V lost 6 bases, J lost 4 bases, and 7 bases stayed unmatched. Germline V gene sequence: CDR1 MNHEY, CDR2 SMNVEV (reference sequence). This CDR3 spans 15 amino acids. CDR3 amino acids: CASRPAGTGGYGYTF. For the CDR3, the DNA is TGTGCCAGCAGACCCGCCGGGACAGGGGGCTATGGCTACACCTTC.

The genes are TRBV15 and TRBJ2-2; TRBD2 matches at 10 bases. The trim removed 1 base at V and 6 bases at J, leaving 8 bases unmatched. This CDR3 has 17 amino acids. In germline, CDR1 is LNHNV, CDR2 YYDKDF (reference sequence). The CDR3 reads CATSRASGGAFAGELFF. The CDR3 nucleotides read TGTGCCACCAGCAGAGCAAGCGGGGGGGCCTTTGCCGGGGAGCTGTTTTTT.

The CDR3 DNA is TGTGCCAGCAGCCAAGATAGGGACGGTCCTGAAAAACTGTTTTTT. Its protein product is CASSQDRDGPEKLFF. J is TRBJ1-4 and V is TRBV4-2; D is possibly TRBD1 (5 bases). Germline loops: CDR1 LGHNA, CDR2 YNFKEQ. The germline V and J ends were trimmed by 0 bases and 7 bases, with 12 bases remaining between them. The CDR3 runs to 15 residues.

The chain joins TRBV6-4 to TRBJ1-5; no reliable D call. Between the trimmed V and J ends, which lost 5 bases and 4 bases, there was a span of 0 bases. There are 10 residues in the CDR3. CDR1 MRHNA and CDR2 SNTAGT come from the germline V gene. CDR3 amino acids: CASSNQPQHF. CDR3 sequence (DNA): TGTGCCAGCAGTAATCAGCCCCAGCATTTT.

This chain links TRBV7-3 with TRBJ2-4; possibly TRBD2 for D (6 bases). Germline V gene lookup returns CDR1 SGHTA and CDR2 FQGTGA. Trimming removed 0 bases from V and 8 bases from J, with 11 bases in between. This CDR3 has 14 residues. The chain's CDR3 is CASSLTGTQDIQYF. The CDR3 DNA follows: TGTGCCAGCAGCTTAACGGGGACTCAGGACATTCAGTACTTC.

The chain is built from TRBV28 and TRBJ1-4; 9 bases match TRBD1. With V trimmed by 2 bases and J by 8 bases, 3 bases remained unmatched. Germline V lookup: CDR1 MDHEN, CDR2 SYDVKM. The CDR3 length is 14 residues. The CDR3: CASSLGTGSEKLFF. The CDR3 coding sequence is TGTGCCAGCAGTTTAGGGACAGGGTCCGAAAAACTGTTTTTT.

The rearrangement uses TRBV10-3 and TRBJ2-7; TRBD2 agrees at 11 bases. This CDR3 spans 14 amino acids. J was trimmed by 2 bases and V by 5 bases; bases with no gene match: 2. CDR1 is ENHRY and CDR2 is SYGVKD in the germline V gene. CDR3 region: CAISPTSGTYEQYF. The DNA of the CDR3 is TGTGCCATCAGTCCGACTAGCGGGACCTACGAGCAGTACTTC.

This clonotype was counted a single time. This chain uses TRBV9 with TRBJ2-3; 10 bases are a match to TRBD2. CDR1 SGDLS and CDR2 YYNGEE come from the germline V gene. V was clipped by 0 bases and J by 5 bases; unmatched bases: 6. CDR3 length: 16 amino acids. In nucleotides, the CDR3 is TGTGCCAGCAGCGTAGTGGGAGCGGGGGGGTTAGATACGCAGTATTTT. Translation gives CASSVVGAGGLDTQYF.

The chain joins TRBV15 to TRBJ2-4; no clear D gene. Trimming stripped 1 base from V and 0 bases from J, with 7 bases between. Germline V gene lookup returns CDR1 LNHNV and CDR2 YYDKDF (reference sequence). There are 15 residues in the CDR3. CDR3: CATSRVGVAKNIQYF. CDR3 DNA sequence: TGTGCCACCAGCAGAGTTGGGGTAGCCAAAAACATTCAGTACTTC.

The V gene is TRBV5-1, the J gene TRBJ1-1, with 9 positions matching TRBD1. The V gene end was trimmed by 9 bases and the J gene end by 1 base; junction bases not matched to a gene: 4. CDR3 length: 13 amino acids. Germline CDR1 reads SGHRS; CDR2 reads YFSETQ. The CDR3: CATKTGGNTEAFF. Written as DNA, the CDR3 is TGCGCCACCAAGACAGGGGGGAACACTGAAGCTTTCTTT.

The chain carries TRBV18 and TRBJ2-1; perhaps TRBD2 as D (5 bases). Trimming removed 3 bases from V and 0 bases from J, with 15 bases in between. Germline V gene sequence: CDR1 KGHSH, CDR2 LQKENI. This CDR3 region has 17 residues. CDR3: CASSPSGKGSSYNEQFF. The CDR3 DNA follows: TGTGCCAGCTCACCGAGCGGTAAGGGAAGCTCCTACAATGAGCAGTTCTTC.

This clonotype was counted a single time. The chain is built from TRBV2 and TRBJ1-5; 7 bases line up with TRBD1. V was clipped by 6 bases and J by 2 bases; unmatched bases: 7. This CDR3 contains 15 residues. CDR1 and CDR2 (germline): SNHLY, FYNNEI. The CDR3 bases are TGTGCCAGCAGAGGGACAGTCCAACGCAATCAGCCCCAGCATTTT. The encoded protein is CASRGTVQRNQPQHF.

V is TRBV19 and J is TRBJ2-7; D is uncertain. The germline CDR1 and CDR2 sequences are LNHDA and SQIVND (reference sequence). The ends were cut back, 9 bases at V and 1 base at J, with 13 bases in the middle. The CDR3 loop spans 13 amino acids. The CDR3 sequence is CASSPGESYEQYF. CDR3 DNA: TGTGCCAGCTCGCCGGGCGAGTCCTACGAGCAGTACTTC.

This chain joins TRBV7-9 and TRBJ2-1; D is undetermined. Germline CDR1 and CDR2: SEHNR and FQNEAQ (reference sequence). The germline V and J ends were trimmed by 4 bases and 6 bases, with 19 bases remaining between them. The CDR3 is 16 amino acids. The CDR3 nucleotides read TGTGCCAGCAGCTCACTTGGGAAAGGCCCCTCCAATGAGCAGTTCTTC. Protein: CASSSLGKGPSNEQFF.

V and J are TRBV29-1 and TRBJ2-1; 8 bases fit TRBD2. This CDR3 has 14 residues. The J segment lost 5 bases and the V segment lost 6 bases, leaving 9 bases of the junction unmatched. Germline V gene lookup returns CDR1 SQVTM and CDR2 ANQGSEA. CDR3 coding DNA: TGCAGCGTCCGCCCTAGCGGGCACAACAATGAGCAGTTCTTC. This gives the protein CSVRPSGHNNEQFF.

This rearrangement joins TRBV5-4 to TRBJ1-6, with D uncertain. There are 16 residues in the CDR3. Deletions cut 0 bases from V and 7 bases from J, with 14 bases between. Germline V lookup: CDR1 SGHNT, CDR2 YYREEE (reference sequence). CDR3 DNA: TGTGCCAGCAGCTTGGGCTCCCGGGCCAAAAATTCACCCCTCCACTTT. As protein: CASSLGSRAKNSPLHF.